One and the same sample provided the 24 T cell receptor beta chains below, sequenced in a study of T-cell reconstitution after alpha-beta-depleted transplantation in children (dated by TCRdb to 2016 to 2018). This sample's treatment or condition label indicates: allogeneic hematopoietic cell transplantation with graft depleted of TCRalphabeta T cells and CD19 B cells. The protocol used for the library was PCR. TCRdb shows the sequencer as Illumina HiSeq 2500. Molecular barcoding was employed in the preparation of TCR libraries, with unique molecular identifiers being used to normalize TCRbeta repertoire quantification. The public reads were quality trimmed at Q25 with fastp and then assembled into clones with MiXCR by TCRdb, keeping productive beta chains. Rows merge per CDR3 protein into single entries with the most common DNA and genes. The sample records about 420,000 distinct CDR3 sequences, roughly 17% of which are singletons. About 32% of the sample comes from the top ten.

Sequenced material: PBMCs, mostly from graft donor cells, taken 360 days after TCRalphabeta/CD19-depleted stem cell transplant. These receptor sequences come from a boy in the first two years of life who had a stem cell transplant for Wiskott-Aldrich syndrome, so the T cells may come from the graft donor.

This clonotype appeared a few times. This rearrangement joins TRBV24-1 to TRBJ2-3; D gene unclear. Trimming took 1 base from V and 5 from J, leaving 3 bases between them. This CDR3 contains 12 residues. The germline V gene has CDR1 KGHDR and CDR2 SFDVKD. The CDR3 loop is CATSDFGDTQYF. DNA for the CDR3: TGTGCCACCAGTGATTTTGGAGATACGCAGTATTTT.

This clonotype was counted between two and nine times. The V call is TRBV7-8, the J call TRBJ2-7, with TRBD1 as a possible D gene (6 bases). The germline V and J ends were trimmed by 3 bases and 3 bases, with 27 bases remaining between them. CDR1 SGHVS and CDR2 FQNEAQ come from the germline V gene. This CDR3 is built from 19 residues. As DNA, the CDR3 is TGTGCCAGCAGCTTGAGGATTCGTATCCTCCGACAGGAAAACTACGAGCAGTACTTC. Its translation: CASSLRIRILRQENYEQYF.

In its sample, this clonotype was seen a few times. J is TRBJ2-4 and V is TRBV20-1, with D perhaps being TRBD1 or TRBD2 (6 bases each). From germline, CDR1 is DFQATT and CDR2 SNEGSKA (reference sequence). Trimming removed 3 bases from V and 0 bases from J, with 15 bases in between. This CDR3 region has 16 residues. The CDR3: CSASGTGAKAKNIQYF. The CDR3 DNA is TGCAGTGCTAGCGGTACGGGGGCGAAAGCCAAAAACATTCAGTACTTC.

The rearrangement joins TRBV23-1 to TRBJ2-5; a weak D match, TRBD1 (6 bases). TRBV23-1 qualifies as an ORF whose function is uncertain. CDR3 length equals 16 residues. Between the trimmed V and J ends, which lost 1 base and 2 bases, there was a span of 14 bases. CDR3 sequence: CASSQLDSRGQETQYF. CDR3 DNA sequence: TGCGCCAGCAGTCAATTGGACAGTAGGGGACAAGAGACCCAGTACTTC.

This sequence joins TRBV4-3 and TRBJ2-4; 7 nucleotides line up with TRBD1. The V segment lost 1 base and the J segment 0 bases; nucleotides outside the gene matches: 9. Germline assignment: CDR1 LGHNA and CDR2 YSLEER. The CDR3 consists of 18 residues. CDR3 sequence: CASSQVAGTVLAKNIQYF. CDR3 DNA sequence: TGCGCCAGCAGCCAAGTAGCCGGGACAGTCTTAGCCAAAAACATTCAGTACTTC.

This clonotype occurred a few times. CDR3 DNA: TGCGCCAGCAGCTTGTTTCTAGCGTTAGGTAGCAATGAGCAGTTCTTC. Amino acid sequence: CASSLFLALGSNEQFF. The chain couples TRBV5-1 to TRBJ2-1; D is perhaps TRBD2 (6 bases). This CDR3 has 16 residues. From germline, CDR1 is SGHRS and CDR2 YFSETQ. V lost 1 base, J lost 6 bases, and 17 bases lay in between.

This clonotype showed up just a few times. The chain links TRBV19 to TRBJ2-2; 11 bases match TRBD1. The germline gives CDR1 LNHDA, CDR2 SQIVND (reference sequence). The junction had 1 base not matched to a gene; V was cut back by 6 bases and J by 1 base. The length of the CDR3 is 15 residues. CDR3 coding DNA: TGTGCCAGTAGGGGGACAGGGGGGAACACCGGGGAGCTGTTTTTT. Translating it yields CASRGTGGNTGELFF.

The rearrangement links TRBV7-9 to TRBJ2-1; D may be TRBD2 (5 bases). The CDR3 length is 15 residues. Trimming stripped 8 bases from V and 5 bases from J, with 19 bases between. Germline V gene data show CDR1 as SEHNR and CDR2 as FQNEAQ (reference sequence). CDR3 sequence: CASPPEGGQNNEQFF. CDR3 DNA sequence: TGTGCCAGCCCCCCAGAGGGCGGGCAGAACAATGAGCAGTTCTTC.

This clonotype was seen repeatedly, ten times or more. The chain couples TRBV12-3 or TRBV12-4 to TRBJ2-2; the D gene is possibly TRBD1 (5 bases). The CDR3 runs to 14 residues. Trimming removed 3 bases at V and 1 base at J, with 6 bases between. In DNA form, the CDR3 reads TGTGCCAGCAGTTTCCAGGGGAACACCGGGGAGCTGTTTTTT. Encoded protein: CASSFQGNTGELFF.

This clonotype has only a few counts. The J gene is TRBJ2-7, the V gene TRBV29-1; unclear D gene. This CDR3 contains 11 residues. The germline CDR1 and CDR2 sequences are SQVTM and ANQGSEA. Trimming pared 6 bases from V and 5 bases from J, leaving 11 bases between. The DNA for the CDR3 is TGCAGCGTCTCAGAATGGGACGAGCAGTACTTC. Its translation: CSVSEWDEQYF.

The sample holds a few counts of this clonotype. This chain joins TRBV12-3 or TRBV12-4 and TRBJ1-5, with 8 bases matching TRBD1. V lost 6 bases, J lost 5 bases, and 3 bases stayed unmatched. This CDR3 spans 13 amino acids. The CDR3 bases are TGTGCCAGCAGACCGACAGGGGATCAGCCCCAGCATTTT. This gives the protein CASRPTGDQPQHF.

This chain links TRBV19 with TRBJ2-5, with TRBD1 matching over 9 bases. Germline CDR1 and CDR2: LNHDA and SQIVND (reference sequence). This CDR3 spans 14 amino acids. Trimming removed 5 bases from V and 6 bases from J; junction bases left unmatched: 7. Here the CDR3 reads CASSRDRDAKTQYF. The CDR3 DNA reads TGTGCCAGTAGTCGGGACAGGGACGCAAAGACCCAGTACTTC.

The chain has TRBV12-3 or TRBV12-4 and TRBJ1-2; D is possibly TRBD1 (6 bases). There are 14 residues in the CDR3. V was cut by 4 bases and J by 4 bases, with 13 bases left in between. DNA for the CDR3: TGTGCCAGCAGTTGGGGGACAAAAATCTATGGCTACACCTTC. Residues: CASSWGTKIYGYTF.

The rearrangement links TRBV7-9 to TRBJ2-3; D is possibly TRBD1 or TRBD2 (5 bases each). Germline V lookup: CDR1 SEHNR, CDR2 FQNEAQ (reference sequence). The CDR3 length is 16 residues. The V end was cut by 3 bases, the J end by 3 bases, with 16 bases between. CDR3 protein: CASSFPRGRETDTQYF. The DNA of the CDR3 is TGTGCCAGCAGCTTTCCCCGGGGCAGAGAAACAGATACGCAGTATTTT.

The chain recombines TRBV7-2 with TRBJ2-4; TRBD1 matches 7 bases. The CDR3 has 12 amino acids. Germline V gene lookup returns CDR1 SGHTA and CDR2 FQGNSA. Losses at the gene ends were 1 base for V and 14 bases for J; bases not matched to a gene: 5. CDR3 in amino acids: CASSLVAGQEYF. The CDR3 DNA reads TGTGCCAGCAGCTTAGTGGCCGGACAGGAGTACTTC.

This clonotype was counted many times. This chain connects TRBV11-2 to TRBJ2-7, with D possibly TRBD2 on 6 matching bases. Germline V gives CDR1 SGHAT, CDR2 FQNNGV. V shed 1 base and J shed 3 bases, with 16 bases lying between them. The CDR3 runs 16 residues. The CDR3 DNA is TGTGCCAGCAGCTTAGTCGGGACTCTCCCAGTCTACGAGCAGTACTTC. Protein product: CASSLVGTLPVYEQYF. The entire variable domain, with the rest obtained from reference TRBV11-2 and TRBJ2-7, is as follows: EAGVAQSPRYKIIEKRQSVAFWCNPISGHATLYWYQQILGQGPKLLIQFQNNGVVDDSQLPKDRFSAERLKGVDSTLKIQPAKLEDSAVYLCASSLVGTLPVYEQYFGPGTRLTVT.

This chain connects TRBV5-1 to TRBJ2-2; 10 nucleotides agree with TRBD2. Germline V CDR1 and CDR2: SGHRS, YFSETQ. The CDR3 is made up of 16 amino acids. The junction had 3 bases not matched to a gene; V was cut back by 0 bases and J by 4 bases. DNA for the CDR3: TGCGCCAGCAGCTTGGCTGGACTAGCGGTCACCGGGGAGCTGTTTTTT. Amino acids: CASSLAGLAVTGELFF.

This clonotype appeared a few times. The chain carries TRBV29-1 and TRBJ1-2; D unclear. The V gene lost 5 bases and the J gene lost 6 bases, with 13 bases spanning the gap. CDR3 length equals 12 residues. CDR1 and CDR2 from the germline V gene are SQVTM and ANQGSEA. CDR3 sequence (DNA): TGCAGCGTTTCAGTATATGGGGATGGCTACACCTTC. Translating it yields CSVSVYGDGYTF.

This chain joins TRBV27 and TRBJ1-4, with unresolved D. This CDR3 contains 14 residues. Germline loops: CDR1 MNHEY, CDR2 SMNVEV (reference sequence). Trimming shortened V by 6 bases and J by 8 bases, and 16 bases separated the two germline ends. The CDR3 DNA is TGTGCCAGCAGCAGAGCGGGTCCAGGAGAAAAACTGTTTTTT. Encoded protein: CASSRAGPGEKLFF.

The CDR3 reads CASSLAHLVRGYNEQFF. The DNA for the CDR3 is TGCGCCAGCAGCTTGGCCCACCTAGTGAGGGGTTACAATGAGCAGTTCTTC. The V call is TRBV5-1, the J call TRBJ2-1, with D possibly called TRBD1 or TRBD2 (5 bases each). The CDR3 sequence is 17 residues long. V dropped 0 bases and J dropped 4 bases, with 17 bases sitting between them. From germline, CDR1 is SGHRS and CDR2 YFSETQ.

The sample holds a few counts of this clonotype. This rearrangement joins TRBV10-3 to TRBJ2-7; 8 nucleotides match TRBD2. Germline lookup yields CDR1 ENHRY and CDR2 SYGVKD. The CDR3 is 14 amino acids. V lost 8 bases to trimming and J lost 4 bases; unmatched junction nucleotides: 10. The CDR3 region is CAIGGLDSGYEQYF. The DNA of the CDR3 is TGTGCCATCGGGGGACTAGACTCCGGGTACGAGCAGTACTTC.

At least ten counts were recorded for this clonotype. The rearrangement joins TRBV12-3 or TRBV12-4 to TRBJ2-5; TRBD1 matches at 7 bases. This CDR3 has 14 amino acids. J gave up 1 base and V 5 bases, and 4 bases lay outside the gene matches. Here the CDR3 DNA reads TGTGCCAGCAGTCCGGGACAGATCCAAGAGACCCAGTACTTC. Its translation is CASSPGQIQETQYF.

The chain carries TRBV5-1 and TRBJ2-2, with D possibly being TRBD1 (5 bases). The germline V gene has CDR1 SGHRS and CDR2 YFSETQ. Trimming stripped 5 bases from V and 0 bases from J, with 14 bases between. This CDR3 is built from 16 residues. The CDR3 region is CASRVAGASNTGELFF. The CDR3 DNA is TGCGCCAGCAGGGTAGCTGGGGCCTCGAACACCGGGGAGCTGTTTTTT.

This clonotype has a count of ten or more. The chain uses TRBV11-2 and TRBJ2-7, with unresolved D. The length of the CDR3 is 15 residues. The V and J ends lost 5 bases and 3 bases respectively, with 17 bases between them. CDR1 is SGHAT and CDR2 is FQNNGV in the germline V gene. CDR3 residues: CASSPHLAVFYEQYF. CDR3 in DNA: TGTGCCAGCAGCCCCCATCTCGCCGTTTTCTACGAGCAGTACTTC.